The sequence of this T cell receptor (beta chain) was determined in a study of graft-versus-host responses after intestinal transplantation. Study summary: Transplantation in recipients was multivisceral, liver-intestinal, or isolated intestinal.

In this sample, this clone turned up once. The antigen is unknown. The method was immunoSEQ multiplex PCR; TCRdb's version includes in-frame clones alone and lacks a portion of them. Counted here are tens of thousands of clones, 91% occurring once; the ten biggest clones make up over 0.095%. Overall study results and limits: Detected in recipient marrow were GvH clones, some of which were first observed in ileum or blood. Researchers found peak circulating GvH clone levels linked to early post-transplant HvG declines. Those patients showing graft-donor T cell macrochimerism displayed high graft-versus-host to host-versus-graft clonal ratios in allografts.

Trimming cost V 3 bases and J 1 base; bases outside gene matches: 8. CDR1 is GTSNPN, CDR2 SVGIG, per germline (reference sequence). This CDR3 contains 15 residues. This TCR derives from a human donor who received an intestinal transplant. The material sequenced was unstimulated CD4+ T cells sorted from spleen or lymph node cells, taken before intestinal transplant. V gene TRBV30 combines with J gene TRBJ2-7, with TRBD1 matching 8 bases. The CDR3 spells CAWRSKDRASYEQYF. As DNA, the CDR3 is TGTGCCTGGAGGTCCAAGGACAGGGCTTCCTACGAGCAGTACTTC.